This TCR beta chain is from a study of cytomegalovirus exposure and HLA in healthy donors. This clone has a handful of counts. The PCR ran on 60 Vbeta and 13 Jbeta primers. Sequenced by immunoSEQ multiplex PCR; TCRdb stores in-frame clones only, minus some. This sample has under 150,000 clones, with roughly 9% found just once. This CDR3 comprises 15 residues. With 5 bases clipped from V and 3 bases from J, the junction kept 5 bases outside the gene matches. Germline assignment: CDR1 SGHAT and CDR2 FQNNGV. Sequences were obtained from PBMCs. The origin of this receptor is a woman in her forties in good health and CMV-seropositive. This chain joins TRBV11-2 and TRBJ2-1; 9 bases agree with TRBD2. Here the CDR3 reads CASSETSGDYNEQFF. CDR3 nucleotides: TGTGCCAGCAGCGAGACTAGCGGAGACTACAATGAGCAGTTCTTC.